The clone carrying this T cell receptor (beta chain) was counted a few times. Antigen specificity is unknown. The data belong to a study of identical twins. Study results and limitations: Zero-insertion findings could be partly confounded by invariant cells (MAIT and iNKT cells).

V was shortened by 1 base and J by 0 bases, with 15 bases between the two germline ends. Germline-derived CDR1 and CDR2 are DFQATT and SNEGSKA (reference sequence). This CDR3 is built from 16 residues. TCRdb re-derived calls from the 5' RACE reads in MiXCR, one entry per CDR3 protein. The sample records about 730,000 distinct CDR3 sequences, 21% being singletons. This same sample was also taken into another study, of T cells expressing NK-cell markers.

The receptor comes from a woman under 30 in good health. Sequenced sample: PBMCs. V gene TRBV20-1 combines with J gene TRBJ1-2; tentative D call: TRBD1 (5 bases). The CDR3 loop is CSARGGTLLTNYGYTF. In DNA form, the CDR3 reads TGCAGTGCTAGAGGGGGCACCCTCTTGACTAACTATGGCTACACCTTC.